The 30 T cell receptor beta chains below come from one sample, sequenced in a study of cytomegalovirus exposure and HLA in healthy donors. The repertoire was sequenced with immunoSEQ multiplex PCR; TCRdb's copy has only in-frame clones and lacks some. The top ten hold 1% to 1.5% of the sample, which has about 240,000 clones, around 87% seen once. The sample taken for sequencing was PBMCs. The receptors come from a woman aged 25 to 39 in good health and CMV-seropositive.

The CDR3 reads CASSAGTSGTHTYEQYF. CDR3 sequence (DNA): TGTGCCAGCAGCGCCGGGACTAGCGGGACCCACACCTACGAGCAGTACTTC. The chain has TRBV5-6 and TRBJ2-7; the match to TRBD2 covers 13 bases. The length of the CDR3 is 17 residues. In germline, CDR1 is SGHDT, CDR2 YYEEEE. V shed 4 bases and J 2 bases; nucleotides not matched to a gene: 9. Full variable domain (outside the CDR3, taken from reference TRBV5-6 and TRBJ2-7): DAGVTQSPTHLIKTRGQQVTLRCSPKSGHDTVSWYQQALGQGPQFIFQYYEEEERQRGNFPDRFSGHQFPNYSSELNVNALLLGDSALYLCASSAGTSGTHTYEQYFGPGTRLTVT.

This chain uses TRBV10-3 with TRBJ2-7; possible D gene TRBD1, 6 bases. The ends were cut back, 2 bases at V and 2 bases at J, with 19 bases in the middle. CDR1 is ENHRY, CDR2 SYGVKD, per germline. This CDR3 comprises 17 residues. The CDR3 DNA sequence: TGTGCCATCAGTGAGGTACTCGGACAGACCTTGACCTACGAGCAGTACTTC. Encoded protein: CAISEVLGQTLTYEQYF.

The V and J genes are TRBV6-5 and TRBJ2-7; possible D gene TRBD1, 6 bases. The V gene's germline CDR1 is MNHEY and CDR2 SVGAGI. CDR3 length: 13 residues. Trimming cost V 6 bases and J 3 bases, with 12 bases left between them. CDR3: CASRQQGNYEQYF. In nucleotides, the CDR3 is TGTGCCAGCAGACAACAGGGTAACTACGAGCAGTACTTC.

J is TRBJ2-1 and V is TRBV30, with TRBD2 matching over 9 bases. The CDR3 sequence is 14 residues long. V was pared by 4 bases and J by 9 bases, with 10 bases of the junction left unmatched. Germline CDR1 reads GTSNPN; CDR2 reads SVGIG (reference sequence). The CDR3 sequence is CAWKVGLAGSEQFF. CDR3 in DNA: TGTGCCTGGAAGGTGGGGCTAGCGGGAAGTGAGCAGTTCTTC.

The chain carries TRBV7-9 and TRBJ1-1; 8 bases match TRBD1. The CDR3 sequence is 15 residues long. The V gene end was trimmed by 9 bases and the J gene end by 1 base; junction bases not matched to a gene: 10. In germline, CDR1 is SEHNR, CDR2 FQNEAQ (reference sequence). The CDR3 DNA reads TGTGCCAGTTCGGGTCAGGGGGCAGGGAACACTGAAGCTTTCTTT. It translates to CASSGQGAGNTEAFF. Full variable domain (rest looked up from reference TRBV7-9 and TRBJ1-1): DTGVSQNPRHKITKRGQNVTFRCDPISEHNRLYWYRQTLGQGPEFLTYFQNEAQLEKSRLLSDRFSAERPKGSFSTLEIQRTEQGDSAMYLCASSGQGAGNTEAFFGQGTRLTVV.

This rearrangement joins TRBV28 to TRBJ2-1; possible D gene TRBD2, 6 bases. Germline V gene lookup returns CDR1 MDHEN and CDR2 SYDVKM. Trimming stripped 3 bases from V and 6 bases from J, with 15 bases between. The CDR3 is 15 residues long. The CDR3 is CASSFREYRGNEQFF. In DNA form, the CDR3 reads TGTGCCAGCAGTTTCCGGGAGTACAGAGGCAATGAGCAGTTCTTC.

The CDR3 DNA follows: TGTGCCAGCAGTCCTTTAACGGGACAGAGCTATGGCTACACCTTC. Encoded protein: CASSPLTGQSYGYTF. This chain joins TRBV27 and TRBJ1-2, with 7 bases identical to TRBD1. The CDR3 covers 15 residues. Germline lookup yields CDR1 MNHEY and CDR2 SMNVEV (reference sequence). After removal of 5 bases from V and 4 bases from J, the junction contained 10 bases not matched to a gene.

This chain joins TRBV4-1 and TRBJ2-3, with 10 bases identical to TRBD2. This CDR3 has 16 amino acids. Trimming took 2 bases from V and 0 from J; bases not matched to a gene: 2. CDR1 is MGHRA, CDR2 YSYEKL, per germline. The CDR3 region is CASSQRTSGSTDTQYF. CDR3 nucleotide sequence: TGCGCCAGCAGCCAAAGGACTAGCGGAAGCACAGATACGCAGTATTTT.

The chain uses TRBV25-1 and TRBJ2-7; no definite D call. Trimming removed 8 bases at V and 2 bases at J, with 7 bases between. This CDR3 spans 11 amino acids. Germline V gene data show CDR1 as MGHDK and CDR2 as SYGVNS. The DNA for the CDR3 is TGTGCCAGCTCTCGTACCTACGAGCAGTACTTC. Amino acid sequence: CASSRTYEQYF.

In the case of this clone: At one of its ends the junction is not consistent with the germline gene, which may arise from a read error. CDR3 sequence reads: CASSEGSRVLSF. As DNA, the CDR3 is TGTGCCAGCAGTGAAGGGAGTAGAGTTTTGTCCTTT. The rearrangement links TRBV2 to TRBJ1-1; D not certain. This CDR3 spans 12 amino acids. Germline V gene data show CDR1 as SNHLY and CDR2 as FYNNEI.

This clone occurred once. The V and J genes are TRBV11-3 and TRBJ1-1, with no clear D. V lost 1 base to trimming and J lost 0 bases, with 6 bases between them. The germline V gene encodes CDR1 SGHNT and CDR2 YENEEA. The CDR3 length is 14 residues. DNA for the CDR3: TGTGCCAGCAGCTTAGTCGGGGTGAACACTGAAGCTTTCTTT. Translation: CASSLVGVNTEAFF.

The DNA for the CDR3 is TGTGCCAGTAGTAGAACACAGGGGGCGGCCAATCAGCCCCAGCATTTT. Its translation: CASSRTQGAANQPQHF. The V gene is TRBV19, the J gene TRBJ1-5; 9 bases are a match to TRBD1. Germline V gene lookup returns CDR1 LNHDA and CDR2 SQIVND (reference sequence). The trim removed 4 bases at V and 3 bases at J, leaving 7 bases unmatched. The CDR3 consists of 16 residues.

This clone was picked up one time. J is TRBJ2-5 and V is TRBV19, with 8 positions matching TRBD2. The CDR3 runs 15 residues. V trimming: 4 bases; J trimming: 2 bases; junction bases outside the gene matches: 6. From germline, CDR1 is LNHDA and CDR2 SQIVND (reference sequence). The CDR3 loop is CASSRKRESQETQYF. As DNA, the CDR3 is TGTGCCAGTAGTAGGAAGCGGGAGTCACAAGAGACCCAGTACTTC.

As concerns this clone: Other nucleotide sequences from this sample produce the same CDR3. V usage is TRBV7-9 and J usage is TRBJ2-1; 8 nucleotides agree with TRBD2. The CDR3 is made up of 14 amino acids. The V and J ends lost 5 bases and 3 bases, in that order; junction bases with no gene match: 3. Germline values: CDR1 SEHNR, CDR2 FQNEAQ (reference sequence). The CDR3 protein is CASSPGTSYNEQFF. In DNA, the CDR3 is TGTGCCAGCAGCCCGGGGACTAGCTACAATGAGCAGTTCTTC.

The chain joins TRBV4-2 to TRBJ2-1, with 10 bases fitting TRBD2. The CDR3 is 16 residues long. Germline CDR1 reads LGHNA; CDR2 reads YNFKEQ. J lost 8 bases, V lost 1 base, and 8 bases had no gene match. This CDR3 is CASSQVASGGIHEQFF. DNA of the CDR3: TGTGCCAGCAGCCAAGTGGCTAGCGGGGGTATCCATGAGCAGTTCTTC.

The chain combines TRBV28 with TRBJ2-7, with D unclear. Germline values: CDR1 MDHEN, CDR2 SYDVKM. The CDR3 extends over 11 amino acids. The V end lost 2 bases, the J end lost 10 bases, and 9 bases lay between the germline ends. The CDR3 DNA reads TGTGCCAGCAGTTTAAGTATGGCCCAGTACTTC. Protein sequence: CASSLSMAQYF.

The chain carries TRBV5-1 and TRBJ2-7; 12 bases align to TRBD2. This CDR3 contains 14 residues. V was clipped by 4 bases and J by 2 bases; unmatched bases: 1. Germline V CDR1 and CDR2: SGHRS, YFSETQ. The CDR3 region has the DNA TGCGCCAGCAGCGGGACTAGCGGGCCCTACGAGCAGTACTTC. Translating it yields CASSGTSGPYEQYF. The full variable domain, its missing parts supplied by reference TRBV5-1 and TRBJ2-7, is KAGVTQTPRYLIKTRGQQVTLSCSPISGHRSVSWYQQTPGQGLQFLFEYFSETQRNKGNFPGRFSGRQFSNSRSEMNVSTLELGDSALYLCASSGTSGPYEQYFGPGTRLTVT.

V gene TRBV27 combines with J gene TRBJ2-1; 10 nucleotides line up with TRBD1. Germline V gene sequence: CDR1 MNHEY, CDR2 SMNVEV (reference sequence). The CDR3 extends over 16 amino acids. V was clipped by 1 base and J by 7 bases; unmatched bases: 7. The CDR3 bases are TGTGCCAGCAGTTTATGGGTGCGGGACAGGGGTAATGAGCAGTTCTTC. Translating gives CASSLWVRDRGNEQFF.

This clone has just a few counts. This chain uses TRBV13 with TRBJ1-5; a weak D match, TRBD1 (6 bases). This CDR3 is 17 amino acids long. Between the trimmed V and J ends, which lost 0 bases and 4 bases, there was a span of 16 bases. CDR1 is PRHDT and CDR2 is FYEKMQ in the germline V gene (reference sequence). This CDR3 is CASSLGRVGQGNQPQHF. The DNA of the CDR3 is TGTGCCAGCAGCTTAGGCCGGGTCGGGCAGGGGAATCAGCCCCAGCATTTT.

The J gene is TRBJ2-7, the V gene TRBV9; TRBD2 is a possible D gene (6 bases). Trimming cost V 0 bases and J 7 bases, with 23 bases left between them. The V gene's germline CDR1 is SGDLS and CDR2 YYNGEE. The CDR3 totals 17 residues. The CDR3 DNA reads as TGTGCCAGCAGCGTAGCATCTGGGACGGACTACGATTTGGAGCAGTACTTC. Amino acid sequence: CASSVASGTDYDLEQYF.

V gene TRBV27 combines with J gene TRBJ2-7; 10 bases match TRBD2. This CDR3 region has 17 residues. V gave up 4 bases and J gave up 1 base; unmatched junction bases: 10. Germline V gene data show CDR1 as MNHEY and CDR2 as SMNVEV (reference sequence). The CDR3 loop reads CASSSFPTSGRSYEQYF. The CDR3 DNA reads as TGTGCCAGCAGTTCTTTTCCGACTAGCGGGCGTTCCTACGAGCAGTACTTC.

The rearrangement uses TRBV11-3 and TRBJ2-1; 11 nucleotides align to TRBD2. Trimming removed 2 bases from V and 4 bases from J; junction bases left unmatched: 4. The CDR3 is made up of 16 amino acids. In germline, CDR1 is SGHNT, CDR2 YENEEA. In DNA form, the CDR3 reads TGTGCCAGCAGCTTAAGGGTAGCGGGAGGGTACAATGAGCAGTTCTTC. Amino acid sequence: CASSLRVAGGYNEQFF.

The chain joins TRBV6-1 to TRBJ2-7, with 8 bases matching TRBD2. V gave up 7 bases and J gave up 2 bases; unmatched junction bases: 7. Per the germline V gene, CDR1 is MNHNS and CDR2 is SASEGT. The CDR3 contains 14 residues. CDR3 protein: CASIQSAGAYEQYF. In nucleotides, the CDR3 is TGTGCCAGCATCCAGTCAGCGGGGGCCTACGAGCAGTACTTC.

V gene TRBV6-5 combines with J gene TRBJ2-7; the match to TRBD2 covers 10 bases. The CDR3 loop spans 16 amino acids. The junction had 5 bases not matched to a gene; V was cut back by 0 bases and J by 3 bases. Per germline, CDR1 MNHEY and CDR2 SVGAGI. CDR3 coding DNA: TGTGCCAGCAGTTACTCCCGGACTAGCGGAAACTACGAGCAGTACTTC. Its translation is CASSYSRTSGNYEQYF.

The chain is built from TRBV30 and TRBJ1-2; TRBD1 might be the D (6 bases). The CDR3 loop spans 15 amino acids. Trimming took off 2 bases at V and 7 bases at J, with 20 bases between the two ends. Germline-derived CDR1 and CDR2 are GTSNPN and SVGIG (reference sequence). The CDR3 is CAWSSSYRVQAGYTF. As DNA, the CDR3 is TGTGCCTGGAGTTCCTCCTACAGGGTACAGGCTGGCTACACCTTC.

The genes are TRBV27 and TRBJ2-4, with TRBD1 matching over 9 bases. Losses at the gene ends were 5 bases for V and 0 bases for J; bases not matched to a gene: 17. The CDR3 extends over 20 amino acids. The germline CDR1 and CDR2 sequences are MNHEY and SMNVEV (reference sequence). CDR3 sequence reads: CASSPGQGEPFLLAKNIQYF. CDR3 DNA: TGTGCCAGCAGTCCGGGACAGGGCGAACCGTTTTTACTAGCCAAAAACATTCAGTACTTC.

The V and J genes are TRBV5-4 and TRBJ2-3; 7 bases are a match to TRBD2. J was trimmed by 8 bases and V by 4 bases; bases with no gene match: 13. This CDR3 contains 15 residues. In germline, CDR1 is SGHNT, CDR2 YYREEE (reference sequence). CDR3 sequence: CASSIGTTRSGTQYF. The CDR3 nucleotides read TGTGCCAGCAGCATCGGGACTACGAGGAGCGGTACGCAGTATTTT.

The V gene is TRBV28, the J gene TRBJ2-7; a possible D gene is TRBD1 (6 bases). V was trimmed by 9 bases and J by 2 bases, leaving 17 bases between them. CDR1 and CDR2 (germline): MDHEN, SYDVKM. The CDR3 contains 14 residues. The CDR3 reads CASSASGTPYEQYF. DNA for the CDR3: TGTGCCAGTTCGGCATCCGGGACACCCTACGAGCAGTACTTC.

CDR3 DNA: TGTGCCAGCAGTCCAACACACGAGACTAGCGGGTATTTTATTGGTTCAGCCAAAAACATTCAGTACTTC. This codes for CASSPTHETSGYFIGSAKNIQYF. The chain uses TRBV27 and TRBJ2-4; 10 bases map to TRBD2. V was clipped by 5 bases and J by 0 bases; unmatched bases: 25. CDR3 length: 23 amino acids. The germline gives CDR1 MNHEY, CDR2 SMNVEV (reference sequence).

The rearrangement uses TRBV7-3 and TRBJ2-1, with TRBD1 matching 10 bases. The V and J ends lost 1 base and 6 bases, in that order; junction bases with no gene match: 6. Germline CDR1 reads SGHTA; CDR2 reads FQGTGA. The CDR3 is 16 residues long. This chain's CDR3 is CASSLSAGQGFNEQFF. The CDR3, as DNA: TGTGCCAGCAGCTTAAGTGCGGGACAGGGGTTCAATGAGCAGTTCTTC.